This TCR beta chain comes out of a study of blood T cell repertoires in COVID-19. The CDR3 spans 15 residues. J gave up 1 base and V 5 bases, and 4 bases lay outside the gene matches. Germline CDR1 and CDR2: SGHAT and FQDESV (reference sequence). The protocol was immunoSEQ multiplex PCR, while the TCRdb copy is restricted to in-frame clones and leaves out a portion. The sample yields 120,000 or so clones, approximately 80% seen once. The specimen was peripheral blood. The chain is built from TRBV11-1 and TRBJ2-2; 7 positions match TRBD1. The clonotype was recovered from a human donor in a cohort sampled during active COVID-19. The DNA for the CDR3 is TGTGCCAGCAGCCCCGACAGGGTGAACACCGGGGAGCTGTTTTTT. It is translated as CASSPDRVNTGELFF.